This T cell receptor (beta chain) was identified during a study of blood T cells in healthy people across ages. Findings of the study overall: Both naive CD4+ cell counts and diversity were greater in long-lived donors than in aged donors. Naive T cell percentage showed a strong correlation with TCR beta diversity.

The authors ran a second PCR of about 6 to 11 cycles using a sample-barcoded 5' primer and a J-beta primer mix. Each CDR3 protein gets one entry after TCRdb re-called the 5' RACE reads with MiXCR. Of hundreds of thousands of distinct CDR3 sequences detected, around 62% appear once; the ten largest clones hold 28%. As for this clonotype: Its antigen is as yet unknown.

PBMCs, at least 6 million per sample, were isolated. The authors extracted at least 6 micrograms of total RNA per sample. J gave up 8 bases and V 4 bases, and 9 bases lay outside the gene matches. Germline loops: CDR1 SGHTA, CDR2 FQGNSA. This CDR3 spans 15 amino acids. The V call is TRBV7-2, the J call TRBJ2-1; TRBD2 matches 9 bases. This clonotype originated in a man under 40 in good health. The specimen sequenced was blood. The CDR3 reads CASSSERGVRDEQFF. The CDR3 nucleotides read TGTGCCAGCAGCTCAGAGCGGGGGGTTCGGGATGAGCAGTTCTTC.